Presented here are 31 T cell receptor beta chains from one specimen sequenced in a study of T cells after yellow fever vaccination. TCRdb passed the 5' RACE reads through MiXCR, listing each CDR3 protein once. The profile shows a few hundred thousand distinct CDR3 sequences, 11% of them singletons. The sample was PBMCs, taken on the day of the first yellow fever vaccination. These receptors all stem from a young man who received the YFV17D yellow fever vaccine.

The rearrangement joins TRBV9 to TRBJ2-7; TRBD2 matches at 8 bases. This CDR3 spans 18 amino acids. The trim removed 0 bases at V and 0 bases at J, leaving 11 bases unmatched. Germline assignment: CDR1 SGDLS and CDR2 YYNGEE. The DNA of the CDR3 is TGTGCCAGCAGCGTAGTGTCGGGACTAGGTACGAGCTCCTACGAGCAGTACGTC. It yields the protein CASSVVSGLGTSSYEQYV.

The chain links TRBV12-3 or TRBV12-4 to TRBJ2-2, with a tentative D call TRBD1 (5 bases). The V end was cut by 2 bases, the J end by 7 bases, with 8 bases between. This CDR3 comprises 13 residues. The CDR3 DNA sequence: TGTGCCAGCAGTTTACCAGGGATCGGGGAGCTGTTTTTT. The encoded protein is CASSLPGIGELFF.

This clonotype was seen repeatedly, ten times or more. This chain uses TRBV15 with TRBJ1-6; possibly TRBD1 for D (5 bases). V lost 2 bases and J 3 bases, leaving 5 bases between the germline ends. The CDR3 runs to 14 residues. Looked up from germline, CDR1 is LNHNV and CDR2 is YYDKDF (reference sequence). CDR3 DNA sequence: TGTGCCACCAGCAGACAGGGCTATAATTCACCCCTCCACTTT. This sequence encodes CATSRQGYNSPLHF. The full variable domain, completed using reference TRBV15 and TRBJ1-6, is DAMVIQNPRYQVTQFGKPVTLSCSQTLNHNVMYWYQQKSSQAPKLLFHYYDKDFNNEADTPDNFQSRRPNTSFCFLDIRSPGLGDTAMYLCATSRQGYNSPLHFGNGTRLTVT.

This clonotype was counted between two and nine times. The chain couples TRBV3-1 to TRBJ2-3; TRBD2 agrees at 13 bases. CDR1 is LGHDT, CDR2 YNNKEL, per germline (reference sequence). V shed 0 bases, J shed 2 bases, and the junction held 11 bases outside the gene matches. This CDR3 spans 20 amino acids. The CDR3 protein is CASSQDPWTSGGTPTDTQYF. As DNA, the CDR3 is TGTGCCAGCAGCCAAGATCCCTGGACTAGCGGGGGAACCCCCACAGATACGCAGTATTTT.

The V and J genes are TRBV24-1 and TRBJ2-7; 9 bases agree with TRBD1. The CDR3 runs to 14 residues. Germline lookup yields CDR1 KGHDR and CDR2 SFDVKD. V dropped 8 bases and J dropped 5; count of bases not matched to a gene: 9. In DNA, the CDR3 is TGTGCCACCAAGAGAGGACAGGGGAAGGACGAGCAGTACTTC. Protein sequence: CATKRGQGKDEQYF.

This clonotype occurred a few times. This rearrangement joins TRBV4-3 to TRBJ1-6; 8 bases match TRBD1. After removal of 0 bases from V and 7 bases from J, the junction contained 2 bases not matched to a gene. This CDR3 has 15 residues. Germline assignment: CDR1 LGHNA and CDR2 YSLEER. The CDR3 region is CASSQEDRENSPLHF. DNA of the CDR3: TGCGCCAGCAGCCAAGAGGACAGGGAAAATTCACCCCTCCACTTT.

This clonotype was counted only a few times. This chain joins TRBV12-3 or TRBV12-4 and TRBJ1-1; TRBD1 might be the D (5 bases). Trimming stripped 2 bases from V and 4 bases from J, with 11 bases between. This CDR3 comprises 14 residues. The CDR3 loop reads CASSLYQGSTEAFF. The DNA for the CDR3 is TGTGCCAGCAGTTTATACCAGGGTTCCACTGAAGCTTTCTTT.

A few counts support this clonotype. This chain uses TRBV27 with TRBJ2-5; TRBD2 matches at 10 bases. The CDR3 is 16 residues long. The germline V gene has CDR1 MNHEY and CDR2 SMNVEV (reference sequence). V shed 5 bases, J shed 1 base, and the junction held 7 bases outside the gene matches. CDR3 sequence (DNA): TGTGCCAGCAGTACGTTACTAGCGGGGATCCAAGAGACCCAGTACTTC. It codes for CASSTLLAGIQETQYF.

The chain joins TRBV25-1 to TRBJ1-2, with D perhaps TRBD1 (6 bases). The CDR3 totals 13 residues. The germline gives CDR1 MGHDK, CDR2 SYGVNS. Deletions cut 6 bases from V and 1 base from J, with 9 bases between. The CDR3 protein is CASSGQINYGYTF. The CDR3 bases are TGTGCCAGCAGCGGACAGATTAACTATGGCTACACCTTC.

This clonotype was counted between two and nine times. The V call is TRBV7-9, the J call TRBJ1-6; D uncertain. Germline CDR1 SEHNR, CDR2 FQNEAQ (reference sequence). Trimming took 5 bases from V and 7 from J, leaving 12 bases between them. The CDR3 spans 14 residues. CDR3 nucleotide sequence: TGTGCCAGCAGCCCCACCAAAGTGAATTCACCCCTCCACTTT. Translation: CASSPTKVNSPLHF.

The rearrangement joins TRBV21-1 to TRBJ1-5; the DNA was not compared with TRBD1, the D call given in the table. TRBV21-1 is shown as a pseudogene. This CDR3 is built from 15 residues. The CDR3 coding sequence is TGTGCCAGCAGCAAAGACAGGGGCTGCAATCAGCCCCAGCATTTT. It translates to CASSKDRGCNQPQHF.

This clonotype was seen a handful of times. V usage is TRBV19 and J usage is TRBJ2-4, with D perhaps matching TRBD1 (5 bases). The V end lost 4 bases, the J end lost 2 bases, and 9 bases lay between the germline ends. The CDR3 covers 14 residues. CDR1 and CDR2 (germline): LNHDA, SQIVND (reference sequence). This chain's CDR3 is CASSTTGPKNIQYF. Here the CDR3 DNA reads TGTGCCAGTAGTACCACAGGTCCCAAAAACATTCAGTACTTC. The variable domain in full, completed from reference TRBV19 and TRBJ2-4, reads DGGITQSPKYLFRKEGQNVTLSCEQNLNHDAMYWYRQDPGQGLRLIYYSQIVNDFQKGDIAEGYSVSREKKESFPLTVTSAQKNPTAFYLCASSTTGPKNIQYFGAGTRLSVL.

Only a few counts were recorded for this clonotype. The chain uses TRBV3-1 and TRBJ2-5, with TRBD2 matching 9 bases. Trimming at V came to 11 bases and at J to 5 bases, leaving 15 bases not matched to a gene. The CDR3 extends over 15 amino acids. Germline V CDR1 and CDR2: LGHDT, YNNKEL (reference sequence). The CDR3 reads CACCQGSAGGETQYF. The CDR3 nucleotides read TGTGCCTGCTGCCAAGGGTCAGCGGGGGGTGAGACCCAGTACTTC.

This chain uses TRBV10-3 with TRBJ1-5, with D perhaps matching TRBD1 (5 bases). The CDR3 is 12 residues long. Germline CDR1 and CDR2: ENHRY and SYGVKD. The V and J ends lost 10 bases and 6 bases respectively, with 13 bases between them. The CDR3 is CATRQSGQPQHF. In DNA form, the CDR3 reads TGTGCCACCCGACAGTCCGGTCAGCCCCAGCATTTT.

The CDR3 nucleotides read TGTGCCAGCGGGACAGGGGGGGCCGGGGAGCTGTTTTTT. Translating gives CASGTGGAGELFF. The chain recombines TRBV28 with TRBJ2-2, with 11 bases identical to TRBD1. V gave up 8 bases and J gave up 6 bases; unmatched junction bases: 2. CDR3 length equals 13 residues. CDR1 is MDHEN and CDR2 is SYDVKM in the germline V gene.

The chain carries TRBV7-8 and TRBJ2-3; 8 bases align to TRBD2. Losses at the gene ends were 6 bases for V and 3 bases for J; bases not matched to a gene: 17. This CDR3 has 18 amino acids. Germline CDR1 and CDR2: SGHVS and FQNEAQ. The CDR3 DNA sequence: TGTGCCAGCAGTCGAGGTTTAGCGGGGCGCCTGGTAACAGATACGCAGTATTTT. Translated, it gives CASSRGLAGRLVTDTQYF.

This clonotype was recorded a few times. This chain joins TRBV19 and TRBJ1-1; the match to TRBD1 covers 7 bases. Germline V gene data show CDR1 as LNHDA and CDR2 as SQIVND (reference sequence). There are 19 residues in the CDR3. V was pared by 6 bases and J by 0 bases, with 19 bases of the junction left unmatched. The CDR3 nucleotides read TGTGCCAGTAGCCCAGACCGGACAGGACTGGGAGGAGTGAACACTGAAGCTTTCTTT. Translation: CASSPDRTGLGGVNTEAFF.

This clonotype was detected a few times. J is TRBJ1-1 and V is TRBV6-1, with unresolved D. This CDR3 region has 13 residues. V gave up 5 bases and J gave up 1 base, with 8 bases separating them. Germline CDR1 and CDR2: MNHNS and SASEGT. CDR3 bases: TGTGCCAGCAGTCCACACGGGAACACTGAAGCTTTCTTT. This encodes CASSPHGNTEAFF.

Only a few counts were recorded for this clonotype. The rearrangement links TRBV21-1 to TRBJ2-1; the D call TRBD1 from the table was never checked on the DNA. TRBV21-1 is described as a pseudogene. There are 16 residues in the CDR3. CDR3 loop: CASSPEGTVKEDEQFF. Here the CDR3 DNA reads TGTGCCAGCAGTCCCGAGGGGACAGTAAAGGAAGATGAGCAGTTCTTC.

This clonotype was picked up many times. V usage is TRBV7-2 and J usage is TRBJ2-6; no firm D call. The V and J ends lost 2 bases and 3 bases respectively, with 11 bases between them. Looked up from germline, CDR1 is SGHTA and CDR2 is FQGNSA. CDR3 length equals 16 residues. This CDR3 reads CASSLLSWDGANVLTF. The CDR3, as DNA: TGTGCCAGCAGCTTATTGAGTTGGGATGGGGCCAACGTCCTGACTTTC.

The J gene is TRBJ1-1, the V gene TRBV7-9, with D hard to call. CDR3 length equals 14 residues. The V gene lost 2 bases and the J gene lost 1 base, with 8 bases spanning the gap. CDR1 SEHNR and CDR2 FQNEAQ come from the germline V gene (reference sequence). CDR3 amino acids: CASSLMASNTEAFF. DNA of the CDR3: TGTGCCAGCAGCTTAATGGCATCGAACACTGAAGCTTTCTTT.

The chain employs TRBV3-1 and TRBJ1-1, with D maybe TRBD1 (6 bases). Trimming removed 4 bases at V and 12 bases at J, with 15 bases between. Germline CDR1 reads LGHDT; CDR2 reads YNNKEL (reference sequence). The CDR3 is 12 residues long. CDR3 amino acids: CASSPQGFGSFF. The CDR3 DNA is TGTGCCAGCAGCCCCCAGGGGTTCGGGTCTTTCTTT.

In this sample, this clonotype turned up once. The chain joins TRBV28 to TRBJ1-1; TRBD1 might be the D (5 bases). CDR3 length: 14 amino acids. V lost 7 bases, J lost 4 bases, and 16 bases lay in between. Germline CDR1 reads MDHEN; CDR2 reads SYDVKM. The CDR3 DNA follows: TGTGCCAGCACCCCGGGAGGGGCTTTCACTGAAGCTTTCTTT. It yields the protein CASTPGGAFTEAFF.

This rearrangement joins TRBV13 to TRBJ2-7, with D perhaps TRBD2 (5 bases). The germline CDR1 and CDR2 sequences are PRHDT and FYEKMQ (reference sequence). V was trimmed by 3 bases and J by 5 bases, leaving 11 bases between them. The CDR3 consists of 13 residues. CDR3 loop: CASSFERADEQYF. The CDR3 nucleotides are TGTGCCAGCAGCTTCGAACGAGCGGACGAGCAGTACTTC.

Only a few counts were recorded for this clonotype. The rearrangement uses TRBV20-1 and TRBJ1-6; no firm D call. Germline CDR1 is DFQATT and CDR2 is SNEGSKA (reference sequence). Trimming stripped 1 base from V and 7 bases from J, with 14 bases between. The CDR3 contains 15 residues. CDR3 nucleotides: TGCAGTGCTAGAGTAGATATCGGTACGAATTCACCCCTCCACTTT. The encoded protein is CSARVDIGTNSPLHF.

V gene TRBV29-1 combines with J gene TRBJ1-2; 7 nucleotides agree with TRBD1. The germline V gene encodes CDR1 SQVTM and CDR2 ANQGSEA. CDR3 length equals 13 residues. The trim removed 7 bases at V and 1 base at J, leaving 6 bases unmatched. This CDR3 reads CSAQGGLNYGYTF. In nucleotides, the CDR3 is TGCAGCGCTCAGGGGGGACTTAACTATGGCTACACCTTC.

As regards this clonotype: Given a much more abundant clone one base away, this may be a read error. CDR3: CASSWGTGYNEQFF. The CDR3 DNA is TGCGCCAGCAGCTGGGGGACAGGATACAATGAGCAGTTCTTC. This rearrangement joins TRBV5-1 to TRBJ2-1, with 8 bases lining up with TRBD1. Germline CDR1 SGHRS, CDR2 YFSETQ. The CDR3 contains 14 residues. V lost 3 bases and J lost 4; bases outside the gene matches: 3.

This clonotype occurred once. With a much larger clone just one base away, this may be a read error. The V and J genes are TRBV20-1 and TRBJ1-5, with D unresolved. The V gene lost 4 bases and the J gene lost 6 bases, with 13 bases spanning the gap. The CDR3 has 13 residues. Germline assignment: CDR1 DFQATT and CDR2 SNEGSKA (reference sequence). The CDR3, as DNA: TGCAGTGCTAATCATGGACTCGGTCAGCCCCAGCATTTT. It yields the protein CSANHGLGQPQHF.

This clonotype occurred a few times. V gene TRBV20-1 combines with J gene TRBJ1-5; D gene unclear. CDR3 size: 13 residues. CDR1 is DFQATT and CDR2 is SNEGSKA in the germline V gene (reference sequence). Trimming took 5 bases from V and 1 from J, leaving 9 bases between them. CDR3 protein: CSASTESNQPQHF. The CDR3 DNA sequence: TGCAGTGCTTCAACAGAGAGCAATCAGCCCCAGCATTTT.

In its sample, this clonotype was seen a few times. V and J are TRBV11-2 and TRBJ2-2, with no clear D. The CDR3 has 13 residues. The V end lost 5 bases, the J end lost 4 bases, and 8 bases lay between the germline ends. The V gene's germline CDR1 is SGHAT and CDR2 FQNNGV. The CDR3 loop is CASSRVRTGELFF. The CDR3 DNA reads TGTGCCAGCAGCAGGGTACGCACCGGGGAGCTGTTTTTT.

This clonotype has just a few counts. This sequence joins TRBV7-2 and TRBJ2-7, with 7 bases identical to TRBD2. This CDR3 has 13 amino acids. Germline V gives CDR1 SGHTA, CDR2 FQGNSA. With V trimmed by 8 bases and J by 0 bases, 4 bases remained unmatched. CDR3 in DNA: TGTGCCAGCCTAGCGGCTAGCTCCTACGAGCAGTACTTC. Encoded protein: CASLAASSYEQYF.